A selection of T cell receptor beta chains follows, all from one sample in a study of blood T cell repertoires in COVID-19. The repertoire was sequenced with immunoSEQ multiplex PCR; TCRdb's copy has only in-frame clones and lacks some. Counted here are about 62,000 clones, over 75% occurring once; the ten biggest clones make up under 20%. The sequencing sample was made of peripheral blood. Every receptor here comes from a woman aged 55-75 years with COVID-19, enrolled during active disease. Both conserved end residues are part of each CDR3. A D gene is named only where the DNA matches it firmly. Some rows have no size entry. The others give once, few or many, or a class for an expanded clone.

j_call: TRBJ2-7
d_call: TRBD2
clone_size: once
v_call: TRBV7-2
cdr3_aa: CASSLDAGGTSYEQYF
cdr3_nt: TGTGCCAGCAGCTTAGACGCGGGAGGAACCTCCTACGAGCAGTACTTC

j_call: TRBJ2-7
d_call: TRBD1
clone_size: NA
v_call: TRBV6-2/TRBV6-3
cdr3_aa: CASSYPPGTGFHEQYF
cdr3_nt: TGTGCCAGCAGTTACCCGCCCGGGACAGGGTTCCACGAGCAGTACTTC

j_call: TRBJ1-4
d_call: NA
clone_size: NA
v_call: TRBV27
cdr3_aa: CASRKAGMGEKLFF
cdr3_nt: TGTGCCAGCAGGAAAGCGGGGATGGGTGAAAAACTGTTTTTT

j_call: TRBJ2-4
d_call: TRBD1
clone_size: NA
v_call: TRBV7-2
cdr3_aa: CASSLGQGAKNIQYF
cdr3_nt: TGTGCCAGCAGCTTGGGACAGGGGGCCAAAAACATTCAGTACTTC

j_call: TRBJ2-7
d_call: TRBD2
clone_size: NA
v_call: TRBV6-2/TRBV6-3
cdr3_aa: CASSRGSAFLEQYF
cdr3_nt: TGTGCCAGCAGTCGCGGGAGTGCGTTCTTGGAGCAGTACTTC

j_call: TRBJ1-2
d_call: NA
clone_size: once
v_call: TRBV6-5
cdr3_aa: CASSYVRNSGSGGYTF
cdr3_nt: TGTGCCAGCAGTTACGTCCGTAACTCCGGGAGTGGCGGCTACACCTTC

j_call: TRBJ1-1
d_call: TRBD1
clone_size: NA
v_call: TRBV7-9
cdr3_aa: CASSHPGQGMNTEAFF
cdr3_nt: TGTGCCAGCAGCCACCCGGGACAGGGGATGAACACTGAAGCTTTCTTT

j_call: TRBJ1-3
d_call: TRBD1
clone_size: NA
v_call: TRBV9
cdr3_aa: CASSAGTGAPGGNTIYF
cdr3_nt: TGTGCCAGCAGCGCCGGGACAGGGGCCCCTGGAGGAAACACCATATATTTT

j_call: TRBJ1-5
d_call: TRBD1
clone_size: NA
v_call: TRBV4-1
cdr3_aa: CASSRGTGNQPQHF
cdr3_nt: TGCGCCAGCAGCCGGGGGACAGGGAATCAGCCCCAGCATTTT

j_call: TRBJ1-1
d_call: NA
clone_size: once
v_call: TRBV15
cdr3_aa: CATARFGTMNTEAFF
cdr3_nt: TGTGCCACCGCTCGTTTCGGGACAATGAACACTGAAGCTTTCTTT

j_call: TRBJ2-7
d_call: NA
clone_size: NA
v_call: TRBV19
cdr3_aa: CASSNRYEQYF
cdr3_nt: TGTGCCAGTAGTAACAGGTACGAGCAGTACTTC

j_call: TRBJ1-5
d_call: TRBD1
clone_size: NA
v_call: TRBV30
cdr3_aa: CAWSSGQGVSNQPQHF
cdr3_nt: TGTGCCTGGAGCTCGGGACAGGGGGTTAGCAATCAGCCCCAGCATTTT

j_call: TRBJ2-3
d_call: NA
clone_size: NA
v_call: TRBV14
cdr3_aa: CASRHITDTQYF
cdr3_nt: TGTGCCAGCAGGCACATCACAGATACGCAGTATTTT

j_call: TRBJ2-7
d_call: TRBD2
clone_size: once
v_call: TRBV6-5
cdr3_aa: CASSYPSGKGNYEQYF
cdr3_nt: TGTGCCAGCAGTTACCCTAGCGGGAAAGGAAACTACGAGCAGTACTTC

j_call: TRBJ2-3
d_call: TRBD2
clone_size: NA
v_call: TRBV5-1
cdr3_aa: CASSTGTSGSADTQYF
cdr3_nt: TGCGCCAGCAGCACGGGGACTAGCGGGAGCGCAGATACGCAGTATTTT

j_call: TRBJ1-4
d_call: TRBD1
clone_size: NA
v_call: TRBV18
cdr3_aa: CASSPLQGTGEKLFF
cdr3_nt: TGTGCCAGCTCACCTCTACAGGGGACAGGAGAAAAACTGTTTTTT

j_call: TRBJ1-6
d_call: TRBD1
clone_size: NA
v_call: TRBV10-3
cdr3_aa: CAIGRDRDNSPLHF
cdr3_nt: TGTGCCATTGGACGGGACAGGGATAATTCACCCCTCCACTTT